Each of the 6 T cell receptor beta chains below was sequenced from the same sample in a study of beta chain features in type 1 diabetes (dated by TCRdb to the late 2010s). The method was the immunoSEQ multiplex PCR assay. The entire isolated RNA was reverse transcribed using the High Capacity cDNA Reverse Transcription Kit, and thus expressed TCRB transcripts were sequenced. What TCRdb holds here is the immuneACCESS table cut down to in-frame rearrangements. Part of the clones is not present; checked against another copy, under half of the missing clones reflect an unresolved V gene, and the others are unexplained. This sample has 150,000 to 200,000 clones in its table, and more than 10% of those were observed once. Jointly, the top ten make up 0.62% of the sample. The sequenced material came from central memory CD4+ T cells from blood. These receptors were collected from a woman younger than 35 in good health.

This clone showed up just a few times. The CDR3 bases are TGCGCCAGCAGTCAATCCGCGCAGGCCACCGGGGAGCTGTTTTTT. Its translation: CASSQSAQATGELFF. This chain uses TRBV23-1 with TRBJ2-2; no clear D gene. TRBV23-1 counts as an open reading frame of uncertain function. The ends were cut back, 0 bases at V and 4 bases at J, with 9 bases in the middle. This CDR3 region has 15 residues.

The sample holds a few counts of this clone. The chain recombines TRBV7-8 with TRBJ2-7; the match to TRBD2 covers 10 bases. V was pared by 4 bases and J by 4 bases, with 4 bases of the junction left unmatched. The CDR3 totals 14 residues. Germline CDR1 SGHVS, CDR2 FQNEAQ. The CDR3 coding sequence is TGTGCCAGCAGCTGGGGACTAGCGAATTACGAGCAGTACTTC. It translates to CASSWGLANYEQYF.

Concerning this clone itself: Other DNA sequences in the sample encode the same CDR3. V is TRBV15 and J is TRBJ2-7; tentatively, D is TRBD1 (6 bases). Germline V gives CDR1 LNHNV, CDR2 YYDKDF (reference sequence). V gave up 0 bases and J gave up 0 bases, with 9 bases separating them. The CDR3 totals 15 residues. CDR3 DNA: TGTGCCACCAGCAGAGACAGGGGAAGCTCCTACGAGCAGTACTTC. Translating gives CATSRDRGSSYEQYF.

The V call is TRBV29-1, the J call TRBJ2-7; TRBD1 is a possible D gene (6 bases). The CDR3 covers 14 residues. Trimming removed 1 base at V and 1 base at J, with 11 bases between. Germline V gene lookup returns CDR1 SQVTM and CDR2 ANQGSEA. The chain's CDR3 is CSVEGQGSSYEQYF. DNA of the CDR3: TGCAGCGTTGAAGGGCAGGGGAGTTCCTACGAGCAGTACTTC.

This clone has a handful of counts. The chain recombines TRBV18 with TRBJ2-3; tentatively, D is TRBD1 (7 bases). The CDR3 is 16 amino acids. Germline V gene data show CDR1 as KGHSH and CDR2 as LQKENI. Trimming pared 0 bases from V and 3 bases from J, leaving 13 bases between. The CDR3 sequence is CASSPPAQGRTDTQYF. The DNA for the CDR3 is TGTGCCAGCTCACCACCCGCACAGGGGAGGACAGATACGCAGTATTTT.

The sample holds a few counts of this clone. This chain joins TRBV11-1 and TRBJ2-3; 7 bases map to TRBD2. The germline V gene encodes CDR1 SGHAT and CDR2 FQDESV (reference sequence). Trimming took 5 bases from V and 0 from J; bases not matched to a gene: 2. CDR3 length: 14 residues. The CDR3 coding sequence is TGTGCCAGCAGCAAGACTAGCAGCACAGATACGCAGTATTTT. This gives the protein CASSKTSSTDTQYF.